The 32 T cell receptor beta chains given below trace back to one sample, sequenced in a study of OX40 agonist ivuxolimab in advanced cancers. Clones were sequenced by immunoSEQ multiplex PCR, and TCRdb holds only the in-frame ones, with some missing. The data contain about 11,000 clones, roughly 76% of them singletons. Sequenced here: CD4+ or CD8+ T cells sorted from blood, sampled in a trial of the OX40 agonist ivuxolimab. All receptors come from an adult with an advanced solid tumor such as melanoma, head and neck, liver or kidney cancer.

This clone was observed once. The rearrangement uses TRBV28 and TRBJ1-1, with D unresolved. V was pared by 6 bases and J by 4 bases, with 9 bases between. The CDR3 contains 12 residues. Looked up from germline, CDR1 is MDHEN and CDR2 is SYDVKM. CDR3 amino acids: CASSLPSTEAFF. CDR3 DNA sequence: TGTGCCAGCAGCCTACCCAGCACTGAAGCTTTCTTT.

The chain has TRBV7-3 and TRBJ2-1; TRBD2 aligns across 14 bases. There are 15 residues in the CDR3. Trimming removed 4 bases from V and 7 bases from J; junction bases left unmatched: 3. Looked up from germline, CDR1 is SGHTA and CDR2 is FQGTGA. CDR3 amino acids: CASSWGTSGSNEQFF. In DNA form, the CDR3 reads TGTGCCAGCAGCTGGGGGACTAGCGGGAGTAATGAGCAGTTCTTC. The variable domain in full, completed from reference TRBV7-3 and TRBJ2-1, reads GAGVSQTPSNKVTEKGKYVELRCDPISGHTALYWYRQSLGQGPEFLIYFQGTGAADDSGLPNDRFFAVRPEGSVSTLKIQRTERGDSAVYLCASSWGTSGSNEQFFGPGTRLTVL.

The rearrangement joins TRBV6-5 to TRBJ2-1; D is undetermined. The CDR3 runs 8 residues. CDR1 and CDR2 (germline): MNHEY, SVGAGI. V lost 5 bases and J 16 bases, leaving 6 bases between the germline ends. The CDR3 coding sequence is TGTGCCAGCAGTCCCCGATTCTTC. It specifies CASSPRFF.

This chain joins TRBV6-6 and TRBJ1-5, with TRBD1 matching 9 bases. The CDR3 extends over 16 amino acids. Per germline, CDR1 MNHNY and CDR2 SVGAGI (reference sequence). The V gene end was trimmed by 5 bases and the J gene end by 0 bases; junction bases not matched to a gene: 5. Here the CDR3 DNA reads TGTGCCAGCAGTCCCGGGACAGGGTATAGCAATCAGCCCCAGCATTTT. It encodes CASSPGTGYSNQPQHF.

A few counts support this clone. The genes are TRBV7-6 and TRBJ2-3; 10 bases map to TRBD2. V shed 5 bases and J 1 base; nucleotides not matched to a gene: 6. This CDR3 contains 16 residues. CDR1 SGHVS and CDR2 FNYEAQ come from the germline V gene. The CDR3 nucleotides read TGTGCCAGCAGCCGTTGGACTAGCGGAGGCACAGATACGCAGTATTTT. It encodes CASSRWTSGGTDTQYF.

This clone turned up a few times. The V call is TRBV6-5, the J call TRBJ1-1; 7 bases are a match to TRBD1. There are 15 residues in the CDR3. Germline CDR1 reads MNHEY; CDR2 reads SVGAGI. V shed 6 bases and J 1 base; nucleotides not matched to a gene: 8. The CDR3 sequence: CASRAKTGWNTEAFF. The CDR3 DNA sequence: TGTGCCAGCAGGGCCAAGACAGGGTGGAACACTGAAGCTTTCTTT.

CDR3 sequence: CASRVAGEETQYF. The CDR3 nucleotides are TGTGCCAGTAGGGTGGCAGGGGAAGAGACCCAGTACTTC. V is TRBV19 and J is TRBJ2-5; D might be TRBD1 (6 bases). V was shortened by 6 bases and J by 3 bases, with 11 bases between the two germline ends. The CDR3 is 13 amino acids. CDR1 and CDR2 (germline): LNHDA, SQIVND (reference sequence).

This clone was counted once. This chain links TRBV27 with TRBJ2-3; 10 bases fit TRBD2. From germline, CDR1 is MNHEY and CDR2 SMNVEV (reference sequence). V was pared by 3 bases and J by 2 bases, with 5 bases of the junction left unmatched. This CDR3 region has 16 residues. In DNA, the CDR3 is TGTGCCAGCAGTTTTCTAGCGGGAGTTCTCACAGATACGCAGTATTTT. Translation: CASSFLAGVLTDTQYF.

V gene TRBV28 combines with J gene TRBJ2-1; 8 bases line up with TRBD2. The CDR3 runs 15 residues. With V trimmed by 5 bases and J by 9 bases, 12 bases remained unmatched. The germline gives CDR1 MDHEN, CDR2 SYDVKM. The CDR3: CASSPPRTGGVEQFF. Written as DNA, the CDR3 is TGTGCCAGCAGTCCCCCTCGAACGGGGGGGGTTGAGCAGTTCTTC.

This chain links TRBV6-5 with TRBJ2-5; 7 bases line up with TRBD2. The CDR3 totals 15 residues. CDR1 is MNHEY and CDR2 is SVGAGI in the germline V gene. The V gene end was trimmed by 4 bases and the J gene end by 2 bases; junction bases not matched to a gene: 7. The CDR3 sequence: CASSFEGGTQETQYF. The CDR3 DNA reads TGTGCCAGCAGTTTTGAGGGAGGGACTCAAGAGACCCAGTACTTC.

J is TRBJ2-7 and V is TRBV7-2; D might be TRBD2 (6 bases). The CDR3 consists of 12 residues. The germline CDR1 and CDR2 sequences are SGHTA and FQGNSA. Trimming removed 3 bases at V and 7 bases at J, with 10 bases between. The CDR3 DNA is TGTGCCAGCAGCTTCCAGGCGGGAGAGCAGTACTTC. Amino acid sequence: CASSFQAGEQYF.

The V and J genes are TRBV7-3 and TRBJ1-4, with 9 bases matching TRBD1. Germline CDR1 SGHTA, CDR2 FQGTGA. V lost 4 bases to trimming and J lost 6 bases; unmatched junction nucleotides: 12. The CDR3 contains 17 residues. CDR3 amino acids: CASSSGTGSFNDEKLFF. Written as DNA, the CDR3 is TGTGCCAGCAGCTCCGGGACAGGGTCTTTTAATGATGAAAAACTGTTTTTT.

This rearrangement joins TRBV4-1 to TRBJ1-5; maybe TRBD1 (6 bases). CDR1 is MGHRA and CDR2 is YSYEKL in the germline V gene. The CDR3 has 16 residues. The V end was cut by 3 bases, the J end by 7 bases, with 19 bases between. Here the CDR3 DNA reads TGCGCCAGCAGCCACGGCAGGGACATCACAGGCCAGCCCCAGCATTTT. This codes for CASSHGRDITGQPQHF.

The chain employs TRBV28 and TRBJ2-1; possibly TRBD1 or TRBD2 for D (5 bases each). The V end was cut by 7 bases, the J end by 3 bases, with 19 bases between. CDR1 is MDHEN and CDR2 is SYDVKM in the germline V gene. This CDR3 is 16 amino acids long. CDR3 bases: TGTGCCAGCACTTCGGACTTACAGGAACACTACAATGAGCAGTTCTTC. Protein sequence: CASTSDLQEHYNEQFF. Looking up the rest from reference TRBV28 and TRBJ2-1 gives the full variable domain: DVKVTQSSRYLVKRTGEKVFLECVQDMDHENMFWYRQDPGLGLRLIYFSYDVKMKEKGDIPEGYSVSREKKERFSLILESASTNQTSMYLCASTSDLQEHYNEQFFGPGTRLTVL.

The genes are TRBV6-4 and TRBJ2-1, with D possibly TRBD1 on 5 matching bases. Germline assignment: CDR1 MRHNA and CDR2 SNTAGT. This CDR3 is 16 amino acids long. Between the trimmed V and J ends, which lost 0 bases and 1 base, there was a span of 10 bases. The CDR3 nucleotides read TGTGCCAGCAGTGACTCAGGGGCAGGGTCCTACAATGAGCAGTTCTTC. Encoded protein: CASSDSGAGSYNEQFF.

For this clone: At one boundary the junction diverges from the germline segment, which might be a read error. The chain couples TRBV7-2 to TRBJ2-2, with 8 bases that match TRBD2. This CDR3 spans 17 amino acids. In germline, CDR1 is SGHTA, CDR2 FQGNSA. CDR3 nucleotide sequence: TGCGCCAGCAGCCAAGACCCCCCGGAGCGGGAGACCGGGGAGCTGTTTTTT. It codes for CASSQDPPERETGELFF.

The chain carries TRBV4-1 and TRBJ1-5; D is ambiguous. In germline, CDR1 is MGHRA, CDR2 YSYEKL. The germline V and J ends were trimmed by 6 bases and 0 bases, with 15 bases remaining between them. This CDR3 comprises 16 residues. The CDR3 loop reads CASSQNGIDSNQPQHF. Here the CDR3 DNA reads TGCGCCAGCAGTCAGAACGGGATTGATAGCAATCAGCCCCAGCATTTT.

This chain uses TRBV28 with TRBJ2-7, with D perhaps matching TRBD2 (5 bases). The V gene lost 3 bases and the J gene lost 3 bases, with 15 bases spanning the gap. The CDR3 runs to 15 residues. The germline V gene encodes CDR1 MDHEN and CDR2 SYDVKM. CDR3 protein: CASSFTDWNFYEQYF. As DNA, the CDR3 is TGTGCCAGCAGTTTCACGGACTGGAATTTCTACGAGCAGTACTTC.

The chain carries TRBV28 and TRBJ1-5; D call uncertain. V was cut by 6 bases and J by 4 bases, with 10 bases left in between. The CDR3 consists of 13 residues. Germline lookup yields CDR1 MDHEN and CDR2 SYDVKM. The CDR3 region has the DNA TGTGCCAGCAGCCGTGGACGGAATCAGCCCCAGCATTTT. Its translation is CASSRGRNQPQHF.

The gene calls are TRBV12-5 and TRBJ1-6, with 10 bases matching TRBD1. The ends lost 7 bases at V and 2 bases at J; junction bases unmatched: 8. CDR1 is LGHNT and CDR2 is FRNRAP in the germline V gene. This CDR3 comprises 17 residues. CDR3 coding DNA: TGTGCTAGTGCGACGGGACAGGGGCGCACCTATAATTCACCCCTCCACTTT. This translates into CASATGQGRTYNSPLHF.

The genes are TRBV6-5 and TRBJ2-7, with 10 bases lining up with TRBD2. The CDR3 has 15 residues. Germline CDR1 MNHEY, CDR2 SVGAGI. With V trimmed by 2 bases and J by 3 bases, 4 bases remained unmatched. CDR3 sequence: CASSYGLAGDYEQYF. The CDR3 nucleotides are TGTGCCAGCAGTTACGGGCTAGCGGGAGACTACGAGCAGTACTTC.

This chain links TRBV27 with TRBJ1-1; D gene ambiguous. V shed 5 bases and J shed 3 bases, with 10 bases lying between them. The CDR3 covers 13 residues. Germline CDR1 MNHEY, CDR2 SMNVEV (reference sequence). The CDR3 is CASSGVGYTEAFF. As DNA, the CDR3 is TGTGCCAGCAGTGGGGTCGGGTACACTGAAGCTTTCTTT.

CDR3 sequence reads: CASALGIAERYNEQFF. Written as DNA, the CDR3 is TGTGCCAGCGCCCTCGGGATAGCGGAACGTTACAATGAGCAGTTCTTC. The chain has TRBV27 and TRBJ2-1; possibly TRBD2 for D (6 bases). V was trimmed by 8 bases and J by 4 bases, leaving 21 bases between them. The CDR3 loop spans 16 amino acids. CDR1 MNHEY and CDR2 SMNVEV come from the germline V gene (reference sequence).

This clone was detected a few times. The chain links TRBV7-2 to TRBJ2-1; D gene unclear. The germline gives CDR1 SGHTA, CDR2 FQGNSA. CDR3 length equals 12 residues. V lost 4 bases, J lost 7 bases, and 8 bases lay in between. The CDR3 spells CASSSGNNEQFF. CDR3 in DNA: TGTGCCAGCAGCTCAGGTAATAATGAGCAGTTCTTC.

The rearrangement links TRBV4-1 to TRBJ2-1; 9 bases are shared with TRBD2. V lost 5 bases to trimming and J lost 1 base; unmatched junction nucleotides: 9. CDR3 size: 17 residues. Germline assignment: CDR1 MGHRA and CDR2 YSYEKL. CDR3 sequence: CASSAWGSGGSYNEQFF. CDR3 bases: TGCGCCAGCAGCGCTTGGGGTAGCGGGGGTTCCTACAATGAGCAGTTCTTC.

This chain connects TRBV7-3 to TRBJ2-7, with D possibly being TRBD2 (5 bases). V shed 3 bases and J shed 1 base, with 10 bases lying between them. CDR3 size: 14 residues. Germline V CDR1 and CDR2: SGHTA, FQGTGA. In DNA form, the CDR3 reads TGTGCCAGCAGCTTGGAGGATTCTTCCTACGAGCAGTACTTC. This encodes CASSLEDSSYEQYF.

In nucleotides, the CDR3 is TGTGCCAGCACTCCAGGGCCCGCTAATGAAAAACTGTTTTTT. This sequence encodes CASTPGPANEKLFF. The V call is TRBV6-6, the J call TRBJ1-4; D is perhaps TRBD1 (5 bases). This CDR3 is built from 14 residues. The V gene lost 7 bases and the J gene lost 3 bases, with 12 bases spanning the gap. Looked up from germline, CDR1 is MNHNY and CDR2 is SVGAGI (reference sequence).

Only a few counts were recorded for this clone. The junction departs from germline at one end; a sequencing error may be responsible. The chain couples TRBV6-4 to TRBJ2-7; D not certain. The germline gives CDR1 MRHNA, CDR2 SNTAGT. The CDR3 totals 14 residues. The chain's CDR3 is CASSYSAAPYEQYF. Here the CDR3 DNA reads TGTGCCAGCAGTTACTCCGCGGCGCCCTACGAGCAGTACTTC.

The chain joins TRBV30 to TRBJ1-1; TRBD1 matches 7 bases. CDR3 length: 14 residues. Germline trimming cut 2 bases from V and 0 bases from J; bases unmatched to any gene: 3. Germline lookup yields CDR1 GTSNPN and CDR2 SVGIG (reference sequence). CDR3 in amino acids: CAWSHDRVNTEAFF. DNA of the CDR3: TGTGCCTGGAGTCATGACAGGGTGAACACTGAAGCTTTCTTT.

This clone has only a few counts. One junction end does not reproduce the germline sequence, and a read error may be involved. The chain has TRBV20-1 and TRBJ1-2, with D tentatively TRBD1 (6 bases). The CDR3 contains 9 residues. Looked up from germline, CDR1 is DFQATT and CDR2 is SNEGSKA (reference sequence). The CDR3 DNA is TGCAGTGCTTTACCTAGGGACATCTTC. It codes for CSALPRDIF.

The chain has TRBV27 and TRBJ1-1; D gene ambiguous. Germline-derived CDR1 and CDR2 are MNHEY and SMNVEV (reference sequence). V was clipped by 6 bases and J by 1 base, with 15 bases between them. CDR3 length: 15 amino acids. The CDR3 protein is CASSLEGRTNTEAFF. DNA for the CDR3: TGTGCCAGCAGCCTAGAGGGCAGGACGAACACTGAAGCTTTCTTT.

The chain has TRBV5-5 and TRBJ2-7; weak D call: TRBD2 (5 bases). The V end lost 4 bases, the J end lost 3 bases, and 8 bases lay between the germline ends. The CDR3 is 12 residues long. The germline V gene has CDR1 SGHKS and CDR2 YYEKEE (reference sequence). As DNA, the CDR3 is TGTGCCAGCAGCCCTAGCTACTACGAGCAGTACTTC. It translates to CASSPSYYEQYF. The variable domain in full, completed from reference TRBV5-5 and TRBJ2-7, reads DAGVTQSPTHLIKTRGQQVTLRCSPISGHKSVSWYQQVLGQGPQFIFQYYEKEERGRGNFPDRFSARQFPNYSSELNVNALLLGDSALYLCASSPSYYEQYFGPGTRLTVT.